The sequence of this T cell receptor beta chain was determined in a study of T cell repertoires in cytomegalovirus infection. J was trimmed by 5 bases and V by 3 bases; bases with no gene match: 14. The CDR3 is 17 residues long. Germline V CDR1 and CDR2: SGHDT, YYEEEE. About this clonotype itself: Its antigen is unknown.

MiXCR, run by TCRdb on the reads, gives a single entry per CDR3 protein. This sample has about 740,000 distinct CDR3 sequences, with approximately 33% found just once. The TCR comes from a human donor in good health (CMV status not recorded). Some clones in this sample may be carry-over from other donors' samples. The chain links TRBV5-6 to TRBJ1-5; TRBD1 agrees at 7 bases. The specimen comprised cultured PBMCs, sampled from culture after CMV antigen stimulation. The CDR3 region is CASSSTTGQASDQPQHF. In DNA form, the CDR3 reads TGTGCCAGCAGCTCAACGACTGGACAGGCCAGCGATCAGCCCCAGCATTTT.